A selection of T cell receptor beta chains follows, all from one sample in a study of OX40 agonist ivuxolimab in advanced cancers. Produced via immunoSEQ multiplex PCR; TCRdb's table is partial and in-frame only. The data hold tens of thousands of clones, with about 88% observed a single time. The starting material was CD4+ or CD8+ T cells sorted from blood, obtained in a trial of the OX40 agonist ivuxolimab. These receptors were taken from an adult with an advanced solid tumor such as melanoma, head and neck, liver or kidney cancer. Each CDR3 is given with its conserved first and last residue. Each record gives: CDR3 DNA, CDR3 protein, clone size, D gene, V gene, J gene. D genes are given only for firm matches. Clone size appears in some rows only: once, few, many, or a class for an expanded clone.

DNA: TGTGCCTGGAGCCTGTTTTCTGGGACAGGCTATGGCTACACCTTC
CDR3: CAWSLFSGTGYGYTF
size: -
D: TRBD1
V: TRBV30
J: TRBJ1-2

DNA: TGTGCCAGCAGCGGACAGGGAGAAACTGGTTCACCCCTCCACTTT
CDR3: CASSGQGETGSPLHF
size: -
D: TRBD1
V: TRBV9
J: TRBJ1-6

DNA: TGTGCCAGAAGCGTCTTGGGGGCTCTAGGGGCAGATACGCAGTATTTT
CDR3: CARSVLGALGADTQYF
size: -
D: -
V: TRBV5-3
J: TRBJ2-3

DNA: TGTGCCAGCAAACCCGGGACAGGGAGGAATTCACCCCTCCACTTT
CDR3: CASKPGTGRNSPLHF
size: -
D: TRBD1
V: TRBV13
J: TRBJ1-6

DNA: TGCGCCAGTGGACAGGGTAATGAAAAACTGTTTTTT
CDR3: CASGQGNEKLFF
size: -
D: TRBD1
V: TRBV10-2
J: TRBJ1-4

DNA: TGTGCCTGGAGTCCCGCGGGACTACACACCGGGGAGCTGTTTTTT
CDR3: CAWSPAGLHTGELFF
size: -
D: TRBD2
V: TRBV30
J: TRBJ2-2

DNA: TGCGCCAGCAGCCGGGACACCTTAGTACCCTCCTACGAGCAGTACTTC
CDR3: CASSRDTLVPSYEQYF
size: -
D: -
V: TRBV5-1
J: TRBJ2-7

DNA: TGTGCCAGCAGCTTAGGGACAGCCTACGAGCAGTACTTC
CDR3: CASSLGTAYEQYF
size: -
D: -
V: TRBV11-3
J: TRBJ2-7

DNA: TGCGCCAGCAGCTTGGCGGCCGGGCCCCAAAGTGAGCAGTTCTTC
CDR3: CASSLAAGPQSEQFF
size: -
D: -
V: TRBV5-1
J: TRBJ2-1

DNA: TGTGCCAGCAGCTTGGTAGGGGGTGGAATTTACGAGACCCAGTACTTC
CDR3: CASSLVGGGIYETQYF
size: -
D: -
V: TRBV5-4
J: TRBJ2-5

DNA: TGTGCCAGTAGCCAAAGAGGGGGCTTAGACCACACATACAATGAGCAGTTCTTC
CDR3: CASSQRGGLDHTYNEQFF
size: -
D: TRBD1
V: TRBV19
J: TRBJ2-1

DNA: TGTGCCAGCAGTGATATCGGAAGGGGGGATTTGAAACTGTTTTTT
CDR3: CASSDIGRGDLKLFF
size: -
D: -
V: TRBV6-1
J: TRBJ1-4

DNA: TGTGCCAGCAGCTTAGATCAGGAACCCCTTAACTATGGCTACACCTTC
CDR3: CASSLDQEPLNYGYTF
size: -
D: -
V: TRBV7-2
J: TRBJ1-2

DNA: TGCGCCAGCAGCCAAGATACCCAGGACGTCGTCTCCTACAATGAGCAGTTCTTC
CDR3: CASSQDTQDVVSYNEQFF
size: once
D: -
V: TRBV4-3
J: TRBJ2-1

DNA: TGCGCCAGCAGTGAGGCGGGGGCATCTGGAAACACCATATATTTT
CDR3: CASSEAGASGNTIYF
size: -
D: -
V: TRBV10-1
J: TRBJ1-3

DNA: TGTGCCTGGAGGGGGGTAGCGGGAGGGGAAGAGACCCAGTACTTC
CDR3: CAWRGVAGGEETQYF
size: once
D: TRBD2
V: TRBV30
J: TRBJ2-5

DNA: TGCGCCAGCAGCCAATATAGAGGTAGCGCGAACGGGGAGCTGTTTTTT
CDR3: CASSQYRGSANGELFF
size: -
D: -
V: TRBV4-3
J: TRBJ2-2

DNA: TGTGCCAGCATAGGCCAGGGACCAGGAATCTATGGCTACACCTTC
CDR3: CASIGQGPGIYGYTF
size: -
D: -
V: TRBV25-1
J: TRBJ1-2

DNA: TGTGCCAGCAGGGACAGCTCTAACTATGGCTACACCTTC
CDR3: CASRDSSNYGYTF
size: -
D: -
V: TRBV6-1
J: TRBJ1-2

DNA: TGTGCCAGCAGTGAAGCTAGCGGGGGAGCTGCAGATACGCAGTATTTT
CDR3: CASSEASGGAADTQYF
size: -
D: TRBD2
V: TRBV2
J: TRBJ2-3

DNA: TGTGCCAGCAGCTTAATGAGCGGAGCCACAGATACGCAGTATTTT
CDR3: CASSLMSGATDTQYF
size: -
D: -
V: TRBV7-3
J: TRBJ2-3

DNA: TGTGCCAGCAGCGTAGGGGTTCTAGCGGGATTCACAGATACGCAGTATTTT
CDR3: CASSVGVLAGFTDTQYF
size: -
D: TRBD2
V: TRBV9
J: TRBJ2-3

DNA: TGTGCCAGCAGCCAAGATAGGACAGGGGAGTACGAGCAGTACTTC
CDR3: CASSQDRTGEYEQYF
size: -
D: TRBD1
V: TRBV11-1
J: TRBJ2-7

DNA: TGCGCCAGCAGCCCAGGACTAGCGGGAGAACACTACAATGAGCAGTTCTTC
CDR3: CASSPGLAGEHYNEQFF
size: -
D: TRBD2
V: TRBV5-1
J: TRBJ2-1

DNA: TGTGCCAGCAGTTCCTCTGTTTTGGTGGGGCAATACGAGCAGTACTTC
CDR3: CASSSSVLVGQYEQYF
size: -
D: -
V: TRBV2
J: TRBJ2-7

DNA: TGTGCCAGTAGTATCAGGCTGAAGGGGCTACCCTACGAGCAGTACTTC
CDR3: CASSIRLKGLPYEQYF
size: once
D: -
V: TRBV19
J: TRBJ2-7

DNA: TGTGCCAGCAGCCATGGGGTCCTTCAGCCCCAGCATTTT
CDR3: CASSHGVLQPQHF
size: large
D: -
V: TRBV11-2
J: TRBJ1-5

DNA: TGCGCCAGCAGCCAAGATGGCAGGGCGGAGGAGACCCAGTACTTC
CDR3: CASSQDGRAEETQYF
size: once
D: -
V: TRBV4-1
J: TRBJ2-5

DNA: TGTGCCAGCAGTTACTCCGGGACAGGGTTCCAAGAGACCCAGTACTTC
CDR3: CASSYSGTGFQETQYF
size: once
D: TRBD1
V: TRBV6-6
J: TRBJ2-5

DNA: TGTGCCAGCTCACCAGGCACAGATACGCAGTATTTT
CDR3: CASSPGTDTQYF
size: -
D: -
V: TRBV18
J: TRBJ2-3

DNA: TGCGCCAGCAGCTTGGAACAGCTCACAGATACGCAGTATTTT
CDR3: CASSLEQLTDTQYF
size: -
D: -
V: TRBV5-1
J: TRBJ2-3

DNA: TGTGCCAGCAGTGATAGTAGGGGCCGGGTTGCGAGCAATCAGCCCCAGCATTTT
CDR3: CASSDSRGRVASNQPQHF
size: few
D: -
V: TRBV6-1
J: TRBJ1-5

DNA: TGTGCCAGCAGCCAAGTGGAGGGGTCAGAGATACGCTACACCTTC
CDR3: CASSQVEGSEIRYTF
size: -
D: -
V: TRBV4-2
J: TRBJ1-2

DNA: TGTGCCTGGAGTGTAGGCTGGAGCAATCAGCCCCAGCATTTT
CDR3: CAWSVGWSNQPQHF
size: -
D: -
V: TRBV30
J: TRBJ1-5

DNA: TGTGCCAGAAGCTTGGATAGGTCAAGGCGCGCGAACACCGGGGAGCTGTTTTTT
CDR3: CARSLDRSRRANTGELFF
size: -
D: -
V: TRBV5-3
J: TRBJ2-2

DNA: TGCAGCGTTGACGTTCCACAGGCCCACGAGCAGTACTTC
CDR3: CSVDVPQAHEQYF
size: -
D: -
V: TRBV29-1
J: TRBJ2-7

DNA: TGCGCCAGCAGTCACGATAAAAGACAGGGGCCAAATGAAAAACTGTTTTTT
CDR3: CASSHDKRQGPNEKLFF
size: -
D: TRBD1
V: TRBV5-1
J: TRBJ1-4

DNA: TGTGCCAGCAGCTTAGGACAGCCCCAGCATTTT
CDR3: CASSLGQPQHF
size: -
D: -
V: TRBV7-2
J: TRBJ1-5

DNA: TGTGCCAGCAGTGTTGCTAGTTGGGCCCAAGAGACCCAGTACTTC
CDR3: CASSVASWAQETQYF
size: -
D: -
V: TRBV2
J: TRBJ2-5

DNA: TGTGCCAGCAGCTTAGAGGGTTTCTCTGGAAACACCATATATTTT
CDR3: CASSLEGFSGNTIYF
size: -
D: -
V: TRBV7-9
J: TRBJ1-3

DNA: TGTGCCAGCAGCGGGGACAGGGGGACTGAGCAGTTCTTC
CDR3: CASSGDRGTEQFF
size: -
D: TRBD1
V: TRBV6-5
J: TRBJ2-1

DNA: TGTGCCAGCAGTCAGGACAGCTACGAGCAGTACTTC
CDR3: CASSQDSYEQYF
size: -
D: -
V: TRBV6-5
J: TRBJ2-7

DNA: TGTGCCAGCAGCTTAAGTCGCGGGAACACCGGGGAGCTGTTTTTT
CDR3: CASSLSRGNTGELFF
size: -
D: -
V: TRBV5-8
J: TRBJ2-2

DNA: TGCGCCAGCAGCCAAGCTGAGGGTGGAGGATCCTACGAGCAGTACTTC
CDR3: CASSQAEGGGSYEQYF
size: -
D: -
V: TRBV4-3
J: TRBJ2-7

DNA: TGTGCCAGCAGCGACCTCCGGAAACGGGCAGATACGCAGTATTTT
CDR3: CASSDLRKRADTQYF
size: -
D: -
V: TRBV6-1
J: TRBJ2-3

DNA: TGTAGCGTTGACATCCTAGCGGGAGGGAACGCAGATACGCAGTATTTT
CDR3: CSVDILAGGNADTQYF
size: -
D: TRBD2
V: TRBV29-1
J: TRBJ2-3

DNA: TGCGCCAGCAGCTTGGCCGGACGTGAAAAACTGTTTTTT
CDR3: CASSLAGREKLFF
size: -
D: -
V: TRBV5-1
J: TRBJ1-4

DNA: TGTGCCAGCCGGGAGAACAATGAGCAGTTCTTC
CDR3: CASRENNEQFF
size: -
D: -
V: TRBV4-2
J: TRBJ2-1

DNA: TGTGCCAGCAGAGATGGACTAGCCTACAATGAGCAGTTCTTC
CDR3: CASRDGLAYNEQFF
size: -
D: TRBD2
V: TRBV6-5
J: TRBJ2-1

DNA: TGTGCCAGCAGCTGGGAAGTTTATTCGGCAACTGAAGCTTTCTTT
CDR3: CASSWEVYSATEAFF
size: -
D: -
V: TRBV7-2
J: TRBJ1-1

DNA: TGTGCCAGCAGCTCCGAACCCTACAATGAGCAGTTCTTC
CDR3: CASSSEPYNEQFF
size: -
D: -
V: TRBV5-6
J: TRBJ2-1

DNA: TGTGCCAGCAGCTTGAATGACAGGGCGACTACTGAAGCTTTCTTT
CDR3: CASSLNDRATTEAFF
size: -
D: TRBD1
V: TRBV7-6
J: TRBJ1-1

DNA: TGCGCCAGCAGCCAGCGAAAACTAGCGGGAGTCGAGCAGTACTTC
CDR3: CASSQRKLAGVEQYF
size: -
D: TRBD2
V: TRBV4-1
J: TRBJ2-7

DNA: TGCGCCAGCCCGGACGGGGGCAGGACCTACGAGCAGTACTTC
CDR3: CASPDGGRTYEQYF
size: -
D: -
V: TRBV10-1
J: TRBJ2-7